This T cell receptor (beta chain) was retrieved from a study of post-analysis software for immune sequencing data (dated by TCRdb to about 2015). Regarding the study in general: Relapsing-remitting, secondary progressive and progressive-relapsing multiple sclerosis were recorded as disease courses, and subtype annotation was lacking for some patients. The multiple sclerosis patient repertoires were compared with approximately 11 previously published healthy control repertoires from donors aged 6 to 25 years. A subset of samples was prepared in parallel using single-end sample barcoding, then pooled and co-amplified after Illumina adapter ligation.

Sequences SGHRS (CDR1) and YFSETQ (CDR2) are obtained from the germline V gene. A distance of 13 bases separates the germline ends of V and J, which lose 3 bases and 5 bases respectively. The CDR3 measures 14 amino acids from cysteine to phenylalanine. This entry keeps only the CDR3 DNA: 42 bases, framed from base 1. To demonstrate the VDJtools post-analysis software, TCR beta repertoires were profiled from the peripheral blood of more than 10 young patients with multiple sclerosis. The patients with multiple sclerosis were children and adolescents between roughly 6 and 15 years of age. Receptor amplification or capture employed PCR. Sequencing took place on an Illumina HiSeq 2500. Unique molecular identifiers were incorporated into TCR beta cDNA libraries to reduce PCR and sequencing biases. Approximately 500,000 cDNA molecules were obtained per 1 to 10 million input T cells, so each molecule approximated one T cell. The same protocol used for the earlier healthy control dataset was applied to prepare and sequence the patient libraries. Samples belonging to the same batch were prepared together, multiplexed and sequenced on a shared HiSeq lane. As for how the authors treated the data: Raw barcoded reads were processed with MIGEC, and single-read molecular identifier groups were discarded before consensus assembly and CDR3 extraction. Clonotype tables were post-analysed with VDJtools, normalizing diversity by down-sampling all datasets to the smallest sample size. In repertoire overlap clustering, CDR3 amino acid sequences, but not nucleotide sequences, were matched to correct batch-related cross-sample contamination. TCRdb trimmed the raw reads at Q25, called clones with MiXCR and kept productive beta chains. When rows share a CDR3 protein, they turn into one entry using the most common DNA and genes. The V and J calls and clone size come from TCRdb's table, not from the authors' own analysis. The sample includes 600,000 to 750,000 distinct CDR3 sequences, with more than 50% observed a single time. Of the sample, around 11% is held by the ten largest clones.

On this clonotype itself: What this receptor recognizes is not known. Base qualities were left out, and no much larger clone turns up one base away.

The full study reports these points: Strong co-clustering of samples prepared in the same batch was shown by direct clustering with F measure, prompting a batch-effect correction. The multiple sclerosis patient group was slightly younger than the control group. Patients showed significantly higher frequencies than controls for roughly 5 TRBV segments, among them TRBV5-6, TRBV5-1 and TRBV20-1. Multiple sclerosis patients had significantly lower normalized Chao1 diversity than controls, a result that suggests substantial peripheral T-cell clonal expansion.

Sequenced input: blood. The receptor's source is a girl aged 2 to 10 with multiple sclerosis. The chain is assembled from TRBV5-1 and TRBJ2-3; tentative D gene TRBD1, with 5 bases matching. CDR3 protein: CASSSGRVEDTQYF. The sequence in DNA is TGCGCCAGCAGCTCGGGCAGGGTAGAAGATACGCAGTATTTT.